These 28 T cell receptor beta chains were all obtained from the same sample, sequenced in a study of cytomegalovirus exposure and HLA in healthy donors. With 60 Vbeta and 13 Jbeta primers, the PCR was carried out. Profiled with immunoSEQ multiplex PCR; TCRdb holds only in-frame clones, not every one. This repertoire comprises around 110,000 clones; its ten largest clones make up 3% to 4.5%. The sequenced sample was PBMCs. These receptors all stem from a man aged 25 to 40 in good health and CMV-seronegative.

The chain carries TRBV5-1 and TRBJ2-5, with TRBD2 identical over 12 bases. The V gene end was trimmed by 7 bases and the J gene end by 5 bases; junction bases not matched to a gene: 15. This CDR3 is built from 17 residues. CDR1 SGHRS and CDR2 YFSETQ come from the germline V gene. CDR3 sequence reads: CASSNPTSGGTWETQYF. The CDR3 DNA follows: TGCGCCAGCTCGAACCCCACTAGCGGGGGGACCTGGGAGACCCAGTACTTC.

To note about this clone: Other DNA sequences within the sample encode an identical CDR3. The genes are TRBV5-1 and TRBJ1-5; 9 bases line up with TRBD1. V lost 0 bases, J lost 7 bases, and 2 bases stayed unmatched. The germline V gene encodes CDR1 SGHRS and CDR2 YFSETQ. The CDR3 has 14 amino acids. Here the CDR3 DNA reads TGCGCCAGCAGCTTGGGACAGGGGGACCAGCCCCAGCATTTT. It codes for CASSLGQGDQPQHF.

The rearrangement uses TRBV6-5 and TRBJ1-1; no definite D call. Germline V gene sequence: CDR1 MNHEY, CDR2 SVGAGI. Trimming cost V 6 bases and J 1 base, with 9 bases left between them. The CDR3 is 13 residues long. In DNA, the CDR3 is TGTGCCAGCAGCACCACAGAGAACACTGAAGCTTTCTTT. This gives the protein CASSTTENTEAFF.

The chain recombines TRBV28 with TRBJ2-3, with 14 bases lining up with TRBD2. V trimming: 2 bases; J trimming: 6 bases; junction bases outside the gene matches: 7. CDR3 size: 17 residues. Germline V gene lookup returns CDR1 MDHEN and CDR2 SYDVKM. CDR3 amino acids: CASSLPGLAGVSDTQYF. DNA for the CDR3: TGTGCCAGCAGTTTACCGGGACTAGCGGGGGTCTCGGATACGCAGTATTTT. The whole variable domain, remainder taken from reference TRBV28 and TRBJ2-3, is DVKVTQSSRYLVKRTGEKVFLECVQDMDHENMFWYRQDPGLGLRLIYFSYDVKMKEKGDIPEGYSVSREKKERFSLILESASTNQTSMYLCASSLPGLAGVSDTQYFGPGTRLTVL.

The chain couples TRBV11-2 to TRBJ2-1, with 7 bases lining up with TRBD1. V shed 5 bases, J shed 12 bases, and the junction held 13 bases outside the gene matches. The germline CDR1 and CDR2 sequences are SGHAT and FQNNGV. The CDR3 has 14 residues. CDR3 sequence reads: CASSGVTGLHWQFF. The CDR3 DNA is TGTGCCAGCAGCGGTGTGACAGGGCTGCATTGGCAGTTCTTC.

The chain carries TRBV5-4 and TRBJ1-5; 12 bases are shared with TRBD1. The CDR3 contains 16 residues. Germline trimming cut 5 bases from V and 7 bases from J; bases unmatched to any gene: 10. Per the germline V gene, CDR1 is SGHNT and CDR2 is YYREEE (reference sequence). CDR3 region: CASSYTGQGALQPQHF. For the CDR3, the DNA is TGTGCCAGCAGTTACACGGGACAGGGGGCCTTGCAGCCCCAGCATTTT. The full variable domain, completed using reference TRBV5-4 and TRBJ1-5, is ETGVTQSPTHLIKTRGQQVTLRCSSQSGHNTVSWYQQALGQGPQFIFQYYREEENGRGNFPPRFSGLQFPNYSSELNVNALELDDSALYLCASSYTGQGALQPQHFGDGTRLSIL.

The chain has TRBV10-1 and TRBJ2-7; 9 bases fit TRBD1. CDR1 is WNHNN and CDR2 is SYGVQD in the germline V gene (reference sequence). The CDR3 sequence is 14 residues long. Losses at the gene ends were 6 bases for V and 3 bases for J; bases not matched to a gene: 6. The CDR3 DNA sequence: TGCGCCAGCAGCCCCGGGACAGGGAGCTACGAGCAGTACTTC. Amino acids: CASSPGTGSYEQYF.

This chain links TRBV5-1 with TRBJ2-5; 10 bases fit TRBD1. The DNA end is more similar to TRBJ2-7, so the J call may be wrong. CDR1 and CDR2 from the germline V gene are SGHRS and YFSETQ. The CDR3 totals 15 residues. The CDR3 region is CASSSRQGASYEQYF. The CDR3 region has the DNA TGCGCCAGCAGCTCTAGACAGGGGGCCTCCTACGAGCAGTACTTC.

This chain uses TRBV7-9 with TRBJ1-1; no clear D. The CDR3 is made up of 15 amino acids. Germline V gives CDR1 SEHNR, CDR2 FQNEAQ (reference sequence). The V gene lost 4 bases and the J gene lost 1 base, with 13 bases spanning the gap. The CDR3 region is CASSSRSGENTEAFF. The CDR3 DNA is TGTGCCAGCAGCTCAAGGTCCGGGGAGAACACTGAAGCTTTCTTT.

The rearrangement joins TRBV27 to TRBJ2-7; possible D gene TRBD2, 6 bases. Germline-derived CDR1 and CDR2 are MNHEY and SMNVEV (reference sequence). The CDR3 totals 16 residues. V was pared by 3 bases and J by 0 bases, with 15 bases between. The CDR3: CASSFLRGNRSYEQYF. CDR3 nucleotides: TGTGCCAGCAGTTTCCTCCGGGGGAACCGCTCCTACGAGCAGTACTTC.

This chain joins TRBV27 and TRBJ2-7; 8 bases map to TRBD1. The V segment lost 8 bases and the J segment 3 bases; nucleotides outside the gene matches: 12. Per germline, CDR1 MNHEY and CDR2 SMNVEV (reference sequence). CDR3 length: 15 amino acids. As DNA, the CDR3 is TGTGCCAGCCAGATGTCCGGGACAGGAGGCTACGAGCAGTACTTC. Translation gives CASQMSGTGGYEQYF.

The rearrangement joins TRBV6-5 to TRBJ2-3, with D perhaps matching TRBD2 (6 bases). This CDR3 is 13 amino acids long. V shed 6 bases and J shed 5 bases, with 12 bases lying between them. Germline V gene sequence: CDR1 MNHEY, CDR2 SVGAGI. This CDR3 reads CASRNSGGDTQYF. CDR3 DNA: TGTGCCAGCAGGAATAGCGGAGGAGATACGCAGTATTTT.

The chain combines TRBV6-5 with TRBJ2-7, with a possible D match to TRBD1 (6 bases). Germline V gene sequence: CDR1 MNHEY, CDR2 SVGAGI. This CDR3 comprises 15 residues. The V end was cut by 5 bases, the J end by 1 base, with 15 bases between. The CDR3 loop is CASSLSGQRSYEQYF. CDR3 DNA: TGTGCCAGCAGTCTATCTGGACAGCGGTCCTACGAGCAGTACTTC.

The chain carries TRBV7-3 and TRBJ1-1; D is uncertain. CDR3 length: 13 residues. Trimming cost V 3 bases and J 4 bases, with 9 bases left between them. Germline CDR1 reads SGHTA; CDR2 reads FQGTGA. CDR3 protein: CASSFQGSTEAFF. The DNA for the CDR3 is TGTGCCAGCAGCTTCCAAGGGAGCACTGAAGCTTTCTTT.

This rearrangement joins TRBV28 to TRBJ1-2, with D perhaps TRBD1 (6 bases). CDR3 size: 15 residues. Germline values: CDR1 MDHEN, CDR2 SYDVKM. V was shortened by 8 bases and J by 0 bases, with 16 bases between the two germline ends. The CDR3: CASHAAGTTNYGYTF. CDR3 DNA sequence: TGTGCCAGCCACGCGGCAGGGACAACTAACTATGGCTACACCTTC.

This rearrangement joins TRBV9 to TRBJ2-5; 9 bases are a match to TRBD1. Germline V gene sequence: CDR1 SGDLS, CDR2 YYNGEE. The CDR3 runs to 15 residues. Trimming cost V 6 bases and J 5 bases; bases outside gene matches: 11. The CDR3 DNA reads TGTGCCAGCACCTCTCGGACAGGGGTAGGTGAGACCCAGTACTTC. This codes for CASTSRTGVGETQYF. The variable domain in full, with the rest retrieved from reference TRBV9 and TRBJ2-5, is DSGVTQTPKHLITATGQRVTLRCSPRSGDLSVYWYQQSLDQGLQFLIQYYNGEERAKGNILERFSAQQFPDLHSELNLSSLELGDSALYFCASTSRTGVGETQYFGPGTRLLVL.

V gene TRBV5-1 combines with J gene TRBJ2-3; 14 bases agree with TRBD2. The germline gives CDR1 SGHRS, CDR2 YFSETQ. The length of the CDR3 is 17 residues. Trimming at V came to 3 bases and at J to 4 bases, leaving 7 bases not matched to a gene. The CDR3 reads CASSWETSGGGSDTQYF. DNA for the CDR3: TGCGCCAGCAGCTGGGAGACTAGCGGGGGGGGATCAGATACGCAGTATTTT.

The V and J genes are TRBV11-2 and TRBJ1-5; D unresolved. Germline V gene sequence: CDR1 SGHAT, CDR2 FQNNGV. The CDR3 has 12 amino acids. The V and J ends lost 1 base and 6 bases respectively, with 4 bases between them. In DNA form, the CDR3 reads TGTGCCAGCAGCTTAGCGGGTCAGCCCCAGCATTTT. It encodes CASSLAGQPQHF.

The chain carries TRBV7-8 and TRBJ1-4, with 7 bases aligning to TRBD1. There are 16 residues in the CDR3. CDR1 is SGHVS and CDR2 is FQNEAQ in the germline V gene. The V and J ends lost 3 bases and 7 bases, in that order; junction bases with no gene match: 11. For the CDR3, the DNA is TGTGCCAGCAGCTTTCAGGGGGGCCGAGAATTTGAAAAACTGTTTTTT. It specifies CASSFQGGREFEKLFF.

The chain is built from TRBV11-2 and TRBJ2-4; TRBD1 is a possible D gene (5 bases). Germline lookup yields CDR1 SGHAT and CDR2 FQNNGV. The V end lost 5 bases, the J end lost 8 bases, and 16 bases lay between the germline ends. This CDR3 contains 14 residues. The CDR3 bases are TGTGCCAGCAGCCCCGGGCCACAAGGGGACATTCAGTACTTC. It codes for CASSPGPQGDIQYF.

The V gene is TRBV7-6, the J gene TRBJ1-3, with 7 bases lining up with TRBD1. The CDR3 consists of 15 residues. CDR1 is SGHVS, CDR2 FNYEAQ, per germline. With 5 bases clipped from V and 2 bases from J, the junction kept 6 bases outside the gene matches. This chain's CDR3 is CASSRTGGPGNTIYF. CDR3 nucleotide sequence: TGTGCCAGCAGCCGGACAGGCGGACCTGGAAACACCATATATTTT.

This chain uses TRBV4-1 with TRBJ2-7, with D possibly matching TRBD1 (6 bases). V dropped 4 bases and J dropped 6 bases, with 16 bases sitting between them. Germline V gene sequence: CDR1 MGHRA, CDR2 YSYEKL. The CDR3 contains 14 residues. This chain's CDR3 is CASSRGLQGIEQYF. The CDR3 coding sequence is TGCGCCAGCAGCCGAGGTTTACAGGGTATCGAGCAGTACTTC.

The chain links TRBV19 to TRBJ2-7; 7 bases fit TRBD1. V gave up 10 bases and J gave up 7 bases; unmatched junction bases: 13. Germline lookup yields CDR1 LNHDA and CDR2 SQIVND (reference sequence). The CDR3 is made up of 13 amino acids. DNA of the CDR3: TGTGCCACCTCACAGGGGATTTCGCGGGAGCAGTACTTC. It encodes CATSQGISREQYF.

The chain employs TRBV7-6 and TRBJ2-7; D not certain. In germline, CDR1 is SGHVS, CDR2 FNYEAQ. This CDR3 region has 14 residues. Trimming left V 1 base short and J 1 base short, with 8 bases between. The CDR3 region has the DNA TGTGCCAGCAGCTTAGGGGCCGGTTCCTACGAGCAGTACTTC. This translates into CASSLGAGSYEQYF.

This sequence joins TRBV7-9 and TRBJ1-2, with D perhaps matching TRBD1 (5 bases). This CDR3 spans 15 amino acids. V dropped 1 base and J dropped 6 bases, with 15 bases sitting between them. From germline, CDR1 is SEHNR and CDR2 FQNEAQ (reference sequence). CDR3 DNA: TGTGCCAGCAGCTTAGAATCGCGGGGACGGGATGGCTACACCTTC. It is translated as CASSLESRGRDGYTF.

J is TRBJ2-7 and V is TRBV27, with a weak D call TRBD1 (5 bases). This CDR3 is built from 16 residues. CDR1 and CDR2 (germline): MNHEY, SMNVEV (reference sequence). V lost 0 bases and J 5 bases, leaving 17 bases between the germline ends. For the CDR3, the DNA is TGTGCCAGCAGTTTATCGACTTGGCGCAGGGTCCACGAGCAGTACTTC. It codes for CASSLSTWRRVHEQYF.

The chain has TRBV7-3 and TRBJ2-2; D possibly corresponds to TRBD1 (6 bases). The V gene lost 1 base and the J gene lost 1 base, with 10 bases spanning the gap. CDR3 length: 16 residues. Germline CDR1 SGHTA, CDR2 FQGTGA. Here the CDR3 reads CASSLRQVLNTGELFF. The CDR3 DNA reads as TGTGCCAGCAGCTTAAGACAGGTCTTGAACACCGGGGAGCTGTTTTTT.

The rearrangement joins TRBV28 to TRBJ2-5, with D hard to call. With 5 bases removed from V and 3 bases from J, the gap between germline ends came to 4 bases. This CDR3 is built from 11 residues. Germline CDR1 reads MDHEN; CDR2 reads SYDVKM. The CDR3 region is CASSGEETQYF. CDR3 sequence (DNA): TGTGCCAGCAGTGGAGAAGAGACCCAGTACTTC.